Listed below are T cell receptor beta chains from one sample, sequenced in a study of T cell changes during pregnancy in multiple sclerosis. Produced via immunoSEQ multiplex PCR; TCRdb's table is partial and in-frame only. Here the sample spans tens of thousands of clones, 92% being singletons. The input for sequencing was CD4+ T cells from peripheral blood mononuclear cells, taken after pregnancy. The receptor source for this set is a female donor with multiple sclerosis, enrolled in a pregnancy study. Both conserved end residues are trimmed from each CDR3. Fields, in order: J gene, V gene, clone size, D gene, CDR3 protein. The D gene is left open where the match is weak. Only some rows state a clone size, as once, few, many or a class for expanded clones.

TRBJ2-3 TRBV9 . . ASSPGVYTDTQY
TRBJ2-4 TRBV11-3 . . ASSLVAQDIQY
TRBJ1-2 TRBV6-6 . TRBD1 ASSYSGGNYGYT
TRBJ1-5 TRBV7-3 . . ASSPTGGSQPQH
TRBJ1-4 TRBV7-9 . TRBD1 ASSLVGRTGDEKLF
TRBJ1-1 TRBV7-9 . TRBD1 ASSFAGQLNTEAF
TRBJ1-5 TRBV10-2 . TRBD1 ASAGQGLIGLENQPQH
TRBJ1-6 TRBV9 . TRBD1 ASSVEGQVYSPLH
TRBJ2-7 TRBV7-8 once TRBD1 ASSLGDRVYEQY
TRBJ1-5 TRBV19 . . ASRPRGGNQPQH
TRBJ1-1 TRBV10-1 . . ATPRSAF
TRBJ2-2 TRBV2 once TRBD2 ASKTGLAETGELF
TRBJ2-7 TRBV5-1 . TRBD1 ASSPDRGGSYEQY
TRBJ2-1 TRBV25-1 . TRBD2 ASSEWDGSGGKF
TRBJ2-2 TRBV6-5 . . ASSYSSGFNTGELF
TRBJ2-3 TRBV5-8 . . ASSLDSSTDTQY
TRBJ2-1 TRBV6-5 many . ASSYRQTYNEQF
TRBJ2-3 TRBV7-2 . TRBD2 ASSLEGRGGTDTQY
TRBJ2-6 TRBV7-2 . . ASSLAGISGANVLT
TRBJ1-4 TRBV27 . TRBD1 ASSQDRGEGKLF
TRBJ1-6 TRBV14 . TRBD1 ASSQWTGYNSPLH
TRBJ2-5 TRBV21-1 . . ASSKKQFQETQY
TRBJ2-7 TRBV2 . . ASSESGYEQY
TRBJ2-1 TRBV18 once TRBD2 ASSPPQGGGDSYNEQF
TRBJ1-1 TRBV19 . . ASSIDGASPSPEAF
TRBJ1-2 TRBV11-2 . . ASSLGTRVPNYGYT
TRBJ1-6 TRBV4-3 . . ASSQVETGTSSYNSPLH
TRBJ2-1 TRBV9 . TRBD2 ASSVGERGSQYNEQF
TRBJ2-2 TRBV7-8 . TRBD1 ASSSPTGQNTGELF